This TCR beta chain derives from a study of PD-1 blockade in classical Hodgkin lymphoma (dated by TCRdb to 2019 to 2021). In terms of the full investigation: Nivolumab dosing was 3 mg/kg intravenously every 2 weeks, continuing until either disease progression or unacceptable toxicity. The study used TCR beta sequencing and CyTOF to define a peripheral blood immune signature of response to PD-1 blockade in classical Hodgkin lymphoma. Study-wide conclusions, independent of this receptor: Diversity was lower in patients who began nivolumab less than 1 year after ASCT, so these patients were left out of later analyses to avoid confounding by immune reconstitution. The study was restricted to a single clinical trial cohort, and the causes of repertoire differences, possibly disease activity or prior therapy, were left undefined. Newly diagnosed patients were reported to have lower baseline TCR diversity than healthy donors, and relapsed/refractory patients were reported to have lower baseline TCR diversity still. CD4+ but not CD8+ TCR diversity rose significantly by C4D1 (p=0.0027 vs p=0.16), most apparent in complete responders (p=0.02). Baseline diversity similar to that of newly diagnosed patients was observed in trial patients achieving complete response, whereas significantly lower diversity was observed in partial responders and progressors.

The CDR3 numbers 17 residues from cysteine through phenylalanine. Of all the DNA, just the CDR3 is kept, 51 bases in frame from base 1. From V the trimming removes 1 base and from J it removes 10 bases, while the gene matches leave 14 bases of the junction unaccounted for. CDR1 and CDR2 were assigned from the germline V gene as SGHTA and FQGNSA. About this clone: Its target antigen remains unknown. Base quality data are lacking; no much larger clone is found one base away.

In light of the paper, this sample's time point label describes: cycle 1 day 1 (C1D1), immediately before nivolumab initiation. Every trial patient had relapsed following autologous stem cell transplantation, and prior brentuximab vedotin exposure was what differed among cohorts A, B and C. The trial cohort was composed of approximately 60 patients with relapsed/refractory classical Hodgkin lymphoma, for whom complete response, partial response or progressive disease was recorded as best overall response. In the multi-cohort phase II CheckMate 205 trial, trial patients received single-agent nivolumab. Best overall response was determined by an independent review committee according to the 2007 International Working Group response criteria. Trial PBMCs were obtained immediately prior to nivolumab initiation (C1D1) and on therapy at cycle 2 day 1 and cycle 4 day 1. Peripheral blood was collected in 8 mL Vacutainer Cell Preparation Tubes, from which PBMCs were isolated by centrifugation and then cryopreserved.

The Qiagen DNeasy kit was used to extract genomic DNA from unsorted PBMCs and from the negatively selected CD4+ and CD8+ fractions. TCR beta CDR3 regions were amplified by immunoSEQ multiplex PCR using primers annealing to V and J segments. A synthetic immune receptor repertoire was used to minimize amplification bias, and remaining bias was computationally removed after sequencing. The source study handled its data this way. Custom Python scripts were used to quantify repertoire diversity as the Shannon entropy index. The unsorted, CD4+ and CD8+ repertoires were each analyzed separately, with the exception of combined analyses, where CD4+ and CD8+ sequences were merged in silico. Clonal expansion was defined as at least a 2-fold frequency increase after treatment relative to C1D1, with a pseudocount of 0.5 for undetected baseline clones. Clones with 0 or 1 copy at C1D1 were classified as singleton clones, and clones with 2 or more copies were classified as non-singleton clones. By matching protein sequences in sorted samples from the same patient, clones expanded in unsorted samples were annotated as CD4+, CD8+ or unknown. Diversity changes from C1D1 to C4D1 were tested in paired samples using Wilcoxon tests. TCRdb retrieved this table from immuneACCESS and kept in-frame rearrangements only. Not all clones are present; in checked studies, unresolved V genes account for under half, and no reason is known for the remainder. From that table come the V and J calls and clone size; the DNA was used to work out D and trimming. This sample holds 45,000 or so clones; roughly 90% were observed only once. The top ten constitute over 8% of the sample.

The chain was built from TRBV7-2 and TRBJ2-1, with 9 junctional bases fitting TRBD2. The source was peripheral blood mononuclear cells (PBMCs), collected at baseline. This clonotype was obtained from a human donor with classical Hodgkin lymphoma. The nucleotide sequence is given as TGTGCCAGCAGCTTAGAAAGTGGCGCGGGAGGGCGGGTCGAGCAGTTCTTC. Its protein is CASSLESGAGGRVEQFF.